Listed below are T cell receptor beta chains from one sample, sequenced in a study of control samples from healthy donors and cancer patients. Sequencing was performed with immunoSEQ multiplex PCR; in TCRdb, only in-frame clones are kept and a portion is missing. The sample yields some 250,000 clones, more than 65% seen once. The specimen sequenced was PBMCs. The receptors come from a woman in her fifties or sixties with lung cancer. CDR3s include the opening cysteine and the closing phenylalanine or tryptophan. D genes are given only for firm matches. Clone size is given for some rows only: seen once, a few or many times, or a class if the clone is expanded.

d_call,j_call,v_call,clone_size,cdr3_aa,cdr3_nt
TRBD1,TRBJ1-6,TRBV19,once,CASRPQGALPSPLHF,TGTGCCAGTAGACCCCAGGGGGCGCTCCCGTCACCCCTCCACTTT
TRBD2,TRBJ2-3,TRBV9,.,CASSFREGTTDTQYF,TGTGCCAGCAGCTTCCGGGAGGGGACCACAGATACGCAGTATTTT
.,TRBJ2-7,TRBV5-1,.,CASSFAGTPIYEQYF,TGCGCCAGCAGCTTTGCCGGGACACCTATCTACGAGCAGTACTTC
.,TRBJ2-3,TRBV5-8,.,CASSAGRTKADTQYF,TGTGCCAGCAGCGCGGGACGGACCAAGGCAGATACGCAGTATTTT
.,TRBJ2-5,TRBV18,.,CASSPQSTETQYF,TGTGCCAGCTCACCTCAAAGTACCGAGACCCAGTACTTC
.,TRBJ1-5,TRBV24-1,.,CATRTGQCRDPQHF,TGTGCCACCAGAACCGGACAGTGCCGTGACCCCCAGCATTTT
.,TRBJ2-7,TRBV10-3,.,CAISERLYEQYF,TGTGCCATCAGTGAGCGACTCTACGAGCAGTACTTC
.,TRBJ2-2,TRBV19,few,CASSMRVTGELFF,TGTGCCAGTAGTATGAGGGTTACCGGGGAGCTGTTTTTT
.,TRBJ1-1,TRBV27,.,CASSFSGEAFF,TGTGCCAGCAGTTTTAGTGGTGAAGCTTTCTTT
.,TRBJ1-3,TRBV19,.,CASSIESGNTIYF,TGTGCCAGTAGTATAGAATCGGGGAACACCATATATTTT
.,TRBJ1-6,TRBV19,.,CASRAQGGNSPLHF,TGTGCCTCTCGGGCCCAGGGCGGCAATTCACCCCTCCACTTT
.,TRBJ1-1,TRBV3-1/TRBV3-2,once,CASSPGGFTEAFF,TGTGCCAGCAGCCCCGGGGGATTCACTGAAGCTTTCTTT
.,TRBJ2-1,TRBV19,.,CASRPLTAGVFDNEQFF,TGTGCCAGTAGGCCCCTGACGGCAGGGGTTTTCGACAATGAGCAGTTCTTC
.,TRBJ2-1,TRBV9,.,CASSVGEGVYNEQFF,TGTGCCAGCAGCGTAGGTGAGGGCGTCTACAATGAGCAGTTCTTC
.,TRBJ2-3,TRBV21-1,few,CASSADHRDTQYF,TGTGCCAGCAGCGCTGATCACAGGGATACGCAGTATTTT
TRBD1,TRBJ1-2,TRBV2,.,CASSAGTGPYGYTF,TGTGCCAGCAGCGCCGGGACAGGGCCGTATGGCTACACCTTC
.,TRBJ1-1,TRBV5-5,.,CASSVRTANTEAFF,TGTGCCAGCAGCGTAAGGACAGCGAACACTGAAGCTTTCTTT
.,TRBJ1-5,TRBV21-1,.,CASRREPQHF,TGTGCCAGCAGGCGAGAGCCCCAGCATTTT
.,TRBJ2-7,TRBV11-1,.,CASSPWDTAYEQYF,TGTGCCAGCAGCCCCTGGGACACAGCCTACGAGCAGTACTTC
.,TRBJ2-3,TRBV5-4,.,CASSFKGNNADTQYF,TGTGCCAGCAGCTTCAAGGGGAATAACGCAGATACGCAGTATTTT
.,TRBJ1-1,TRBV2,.,CASSEIGEYTEAFF,TGTGCCAGCAGTGAAATCGGGGAGTACACTGAAGCTTTCTTT
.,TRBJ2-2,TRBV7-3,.,CARTDQSTGELFF,TGTGCCAGGACAGACCAATCCACCGGGGAGCTGTTTTTT
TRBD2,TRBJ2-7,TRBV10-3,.,CAISELGLAELFREQYF,TGTGCCATCAGTGAGTTAGGACTAGCGGAGCTCTTTCGCGAGCAGTACTTC
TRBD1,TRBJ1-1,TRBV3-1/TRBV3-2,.,CASSQAGGANTEAFF,TGTGCCAGCAGCCAAGCAGGGGGAGCGAACACTGAAGCTTTCTTT
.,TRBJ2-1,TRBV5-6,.,CASSQTRESSYNEQFF,TGTGCCAGCAGCCAGACACGGGAGAGCTCCTACAATGAGCAGTTCTTC
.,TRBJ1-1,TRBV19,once,CASSIKALNTEAFF,TGTGCCAGTAGTATTAAGGCACTGAACACTGAAGCTTTCTTT
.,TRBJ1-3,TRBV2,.,CASSEHNSGNTIYF,TGTGCCAGCAGTGAACACAACTCTGGAAACACCATATATTTT
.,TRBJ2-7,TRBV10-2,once,CASSSGTSTYEQYF,TGCGCCAGCAGTTCCGGGACTTCAACCTACGAGCAGTACTTC
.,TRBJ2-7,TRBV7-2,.,CASSLVMVYEQYF,TGTGCCAGCAGCTTAGTAATGGTGTACGAGCAGTACTTC
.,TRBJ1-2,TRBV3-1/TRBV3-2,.,CASSPLAGLNYGYTF,TGTGCCAGCAGCCCCCTGGCAGGCCTAAACTATGGCTACACCTTC
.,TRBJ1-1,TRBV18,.,CASSPGGPNTEAFF,TGTGCCAGCTCACCGGGGGGGCCGAACACTGAAGCTTTCTTT
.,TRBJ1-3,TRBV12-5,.,CASGRGSGNTIYF,TGTGCTAGTGGTCGTGGCTCTGGAAACACCATATATTTT
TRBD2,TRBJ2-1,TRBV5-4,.,CASSSKREVLYNEQFF,TGTGCCAGCAGCTCCAAGCGGGAGGTGCTATACAATGAGCAGTTCTTC
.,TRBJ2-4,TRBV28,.,CASSLGPGLNIQYF,TGTGCCAGCAGTTTGGGCCCAGGACTAAACATTCAGTACTTC
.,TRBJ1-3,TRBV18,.,CASSPLVGDTIYF,TGTGCCAGCTCACCCCTAGTTGGGGACACCATATATTTT
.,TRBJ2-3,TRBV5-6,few,CASSFSGGTDTQYF,TGTGCCAGCAGCTTCTCTGGGGGGACAGATACGCAGTATTTT
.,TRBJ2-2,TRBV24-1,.,CATSDGPGLTVDTGELFF,TGTGCCACCAGTGATGGGCCGGGACTGACGGTCGACACCGGGGAGCTGTTTTTT
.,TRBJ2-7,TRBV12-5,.,CANQRSGHIYEQYF,TGTGCTAACCAACGCAGCGGGCACATCTACGAGCAGTACTTC
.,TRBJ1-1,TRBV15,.,CATSTQTEYTEAFF,TGTGCCACCAGCACCCAAACGGAGTACACTGAAGCTTTCTTT
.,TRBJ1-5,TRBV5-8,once,CASSLRPPQPQHF,TGTGCCAGCAGCTTGCGCCCTCCACAGCCCCAGCATTTT